A single sample gave rise to the 20 T cell receptor beta chains below, sequenced in a study of cytomegalovirus exposure and HLA in healthy donors. With 60 Vbeta and 13 Jbeta primers, the PCR was carried out. This table comes from immunoSEQ multiplex PCR, and its TCRdb copy is limited to in-frame clones, with some not included. This sample has just under 80,000 clones, with 60% to 85% found just once. The specimen was PBMCs. Every receptor here comes from a man aged 35-49 years in good health and CMV-seronegative.

The chain joins TRBV7-9 to TRBJ2-1; TRBD2 might be the D (5 bases). This CDR3 is built from 14 residues. Germline CDR1 reads SEHNR; CDR2 reads FQNEAQ (reference sequence). V was cut by 6 bases and J by 14 bases, with 23 bases left in between. The CDR3 reads CASRPKDLGEGEFF. CDR3 nucleotide sequence: TGTGCCAGCAGACCCAAAGACTTGGGAGAGGGAGAGTTCTTC.

The V and J genes are TRBV7-3 and TRBJ2-5; possible D gene TRBD2, 6 bases. Judging by the DNA end, TRBJ2-7 fits better; the J call may be wrong. CDR3 length: 15 residues. CDR1 is SGHTA, CDR2 FQGTGA, per germline. This chain's CDR3 is CASSLFPSDQYEQYF. The CDR3 region has the DNA TGTGCCAGCAGCTTATTCCCTAGCGACCAATACGAGCAGTACTTC.

The chain joins TRBV19 to TRBJ2-3; D is possibly TRBD2 (5 bases). CDR1 LNHDA and CDR2 SQIVND come from the germline V gene (reference sequence). V was shortened by 7 bases and J by 2 bases, with 19 bases between the two germline ends. This CDR3 has 16 residues. CDR3 residues: CASILPGRDFTDTQYF. The CDR3 coding sequence is TGTGCCAGTATACTACCCGGACGGGATTTCACAGATACGCAGTATTTT.

The CDR3 coding sequence is TGTGCCAGCAGCCTTCGAGATGAGTATGGCTACACCTTC. This gives the protein CASSLRDEYGYTF. The rearrangement joins TRBV7-9 to TRBJ1-2; D remains unclear. This CDR3 is 13 amino acids long. V was trimmed by 5 bases and J by 5 bases, leaving 12 bases between them. Germline values: CDR1 SEHNR, CDR2 FQNEAQ (reference sequence).

This clone was picked up a small number of times. This chain joins TRBV27 and TRBJ2-6, with 7 bases that match TRBD1. This CDR3 has 17 amino acids. Germline V CDR1 and CDR2: MNHEY, SMNVEV (reference sequence). V dropped 6 bases and J dropped 0; count of bases not matched to a gene: 8. DNA for the CDR3: TGTGCCAGCAGCAAATCCTCAGGGGGCTCTGGGGCCAACGTCCTGACTTTC. The encoded protein is CASSKSSGGSGANVLTF.

V usage is TRBV2 and J usage is TRBJ2-5; 8 nucleotides align to TRBD1. There are 14 residues in the CDR3. Losses at the gene ends were 4 bases for V and 6 bases for J; bases not matched to a gene: 7. In germline, CDR1 is SNHLY, CDR2 FYNNEI. The CDR3 DNA reads TGTGCCAGCAGTGGCCAGGGGGCAGGAAAGACCCAGTACTTC. Translating it yields CASSGQGAGKTQYF.

A few counts support this clone. Written as DNA, the CDR3 is TGTGCCAGCAGCAAAGCGGGGCCTAGCGGTCACACAGATACGCAGTATTTT. This sequence encodes CASSKAGPSGHTDTQYF. V and J are TRBV21-1 and TRBJ2-3; no DNA check was done on the table's D call, TRBD2. TRBV21-1 is noted as a pseudogene. The CDR3 covers 17 residues.

The rearrangement links TRBV4-3 to TRBJ1-1; D is unresolved. CDR1 is LGHNA and CDR2 is YSLEER in the germline V gene. V was trimmed by 3 bases and J by 1 base, leaving 9 bases between them. This CDR3 has 14 amino acids. The CDR3 reads CASSHLTPNTEAFF. CDR3 bases: TGCGCCAGCAGCCACTTAACACCGAACACTGAAGCTTTCTTT.

The chain joins TRBV18 to TRBJ1-1; D is perhaps TRBD1 (6 bases). Germline loops: CDR1 KGHSH, CDR2 LQKENI. V gave up 3 bases and J gave up 0 bases, with 11 bases separating them. CDR3 length: 15 amino acids. The CDR3 coding sequence is TGTGCCAGCTCACCCCGGGACATTTTGAACACTGAAGCTTTCTTT. This gives the protein CASSPRDILNTEAFF.

V usage is TRBV6-1 and J usage is TRBJ1-5, with 8 bases lining up with TRBD1. The junction had 5 bases not matched to a gene; V was cut back by 1 base and J by 9 bases. This CDR3 has 14 amino acids. Per germline, CDR1 MNHNS and CDR2 SASEGT. Written as DNA, the CDR3 is TGTGCCAGCAGTGAAGACTACAGGGGGTTGCCCCAGCATTTT. It specifies CASSEDYRGLPQHF.

The chain combines TRBV13 with TRBJ2-7; 8 bases agree with TRBD2. The CDR3 has 15 amino acids. Losses at the gene ends were 4 bases for V and 7 bases for J; bases not matched to a gene: 12. The germline CDR1 and CDR2 sequences are PRHDT and FYEKMQ (reference sequence). The CDR3 region has the DNA TGTGCCAGCAGCTCGCCATCGCCGGGAGGGGGAGAGCAGTACTTC. The encoded protein is CASSSPSPGGGEQYF.

The chain joins TRBV19 to TRBJ1-4; no clear D gene. Trimming left V 8 bases short and J 10 bases short, with 14 bases between. The CDR3 contains 12 residues. Germline values: CDR1 LNHDA, CDR2 SQIVND (reference sequence). CDR3 sequence (DNA): TGTGCCAGTCGGAGGGCTTCGGCAAAACTGTTTTTT. Its translation is CASRRASAKLFF.

A note on this clone: Compared with germline, one end of the junction differs, possibly owing to a read error. The chain recombines TRBV11-2 with TRBJ2-3, with 9 bases matching TRBD2. Per germline, CDR1 SGHAT and CDR2 FQNNGV. The CDR3 spans 15 residues. In DNA form, the CDR3 reads TGTGCCAGCAGCTTAGACCCAGCGATAGCGGGGGCGAAGAATTTT. It encodes CASSLDPAIAGAKNF.

The chain employs TRBV10-1 and TRBJ2-1, with 7 bases matching TRBD2. Trimming at V came to 6 bases and at J to 5 bases, leaving 10 bases not matched to a gene. The CDR3 is 15 residues long. Germline V gene sequence: CDR1 WNHNN, CDR2 SYGVQD (reference sequence). The CDR3 reads CASSQAGRTNNEQFF. CDR3 sequence (DNA): TGCGCCAGCAGCCAAGCGGGAAGAACCAACAATGAGCAGTTCTTC.

This clone was recorded a few times. The V gene is TRBV7-9, the J gene TRBJ2-5; D is undetermined. The tail of the sequence fits TRBJ2-7 better, so the J call may be wrong. The CDR3 has 13 residues. Germline assignment: CDR1 SEHNR and CDR2 FQNEAQ (reference sequence). CDR3 coding DNA: TGTGCCAGCGTACCTGCCTCGTCCTACGAGCAGTACTTC. Its translation is CASVPASSYEQYF.

V is TRBV5-4 and J is TRBJ1-2, with D perhaps matching TRBD1 (5 bases). Germline values: CDR1 SGHNT, CDR2 YYREEE (reference sequence). The CDR3 consists of 13 residues. Trimming removed 1 base at V and 8 bases at J, with 12 bases between. The DNA for the CDR3 is TGTGCCAGCAGCTTGCCAGGGCGATCAGGCTACACCTTC. Translating gives CASSLPGRSGYTF. Full variable domain (missing parts from reference TRBV5-4 and TRBJ1-2): ETGVTQSPTHLIKTRGQQVTLRCSSQSGHNTVSWYQQALGQGPQFIFQYYREEENGRGNFPPRFSGLQFPNYSSELNVNALELDDSALYLCASSLPGRSGYTFGSGTRLTVV.

The chain recombines TRBV30 with TRBJ2-1; TRBD1 is a possible D gene (6 bases). Trimming removed 7 bases from V and 2 bases from J, with 12 bases in between. The V gene's germline CDR1 is GTSNPN and CDR2 SVGIG (reference sequence). The CDR3 has 13 amino acids. The CDR3 spells CAYRQDAYNEQFF. The DNA of the CDR3 is TGTGCCTATCGACAGGATGCCTACAATGAGCAGTTCTTC.

This clone has a single count. The gene calls are TRBV2 and TRBJ2-2, with 7 bases lining up with TRBD1. This CDR3 region has 14 residues. In germline, CDR1 is SNHLY, CDR2 FYNNEI. V gave up 7 bases and J gave up 6 bases; unmatched junction bases: 8. The CDR3 region has the DNA TGTGCCAGCACCTCTGGGGGACAGCCCGGGGAGCTGTTTTTT. It yields the protein CASTSGGQPGELFF.

This clone was counted only a few times. The genes are TRBV19 and TRBJ1-5; possible D gene TRBD1, 6 bases. Germline-derived CDR1 and CDR2 are LNHDA and SQIVND (reference sequence). The CDR3 length is 16 residues. Trimming removed 4 bases at V and 4 bases at J, with 17 bases between. For the CDR3, the DNA is TGTGCCAGTAGTACCCTTAGGACAGCCAGAAATCAGCCCCAGCATTTT. Its translation is CASSTLRTARNQPQHF.

The rearrangement links TRBV5-8 to TRBJ1-2, with 8 bases matching TRBD1. Germline values: CDR1 SGHTS, CDR2 YDEGEE. With 0 bases clipped from V and 1 base from J, the junction kept 5 bases outside the gene matches. The CDR3 contains 16 residues. This CDR3 reads CASSLGPRGRNYGYTF. CDR3 bases: TGTGCCAGCAGCTTGGGCCCCAGGGGGCGTAACTATGGCTACACCTTC.